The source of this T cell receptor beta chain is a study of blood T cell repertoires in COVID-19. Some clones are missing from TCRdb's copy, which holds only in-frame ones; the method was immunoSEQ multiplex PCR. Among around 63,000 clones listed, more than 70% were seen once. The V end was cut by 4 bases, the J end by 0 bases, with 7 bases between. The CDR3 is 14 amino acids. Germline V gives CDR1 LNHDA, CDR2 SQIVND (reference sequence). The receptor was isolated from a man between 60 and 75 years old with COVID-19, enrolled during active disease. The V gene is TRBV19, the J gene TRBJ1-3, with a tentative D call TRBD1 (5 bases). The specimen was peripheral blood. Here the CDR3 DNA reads TGTGCCAGTAGTAGGACAAGCTCTGGAAACACCATATATTTT. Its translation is CASSRTSSGNTIYF.